Following are 27 T cell receptor beta chains from one sample sequenced in a study of cytomegalovirus exposure and HLA in healthy donors. PCR employed 60 Vbeta and 13 Jbeta primers. Profiling relied on immunoSEQ multiplex PCR, and the TCRdb table lists in-frame clones only, not all of them. The sample has some 190,000 clones; about three quarters are singletons. The sample comprised PBMCs. The receptor set was obtained from a woman aged 25 to 39 in good health and CMV-seropositive.

The chain joins TRBV7-9 to TRBJ2-3; TRBD2 matches at 9 bases. V lost 4 bases to trimming and J lost 3 bases; unmatched junction nucleotides: 5. The V gene's germline CDR1 is SEHNR and CDR2 FQNEAQ (reference sequence). This CDR3 contains 15 residues. CDR3 region: CASSSRGGATDTQYF. The CDR3 region has the DNA TGTGCCAGCAGCTCCCGCGGGGGGGCGACAGATACGCAGTATTTT.

The V gene is TRBV5-1, the J gene TRBJ2-5; TRBD2 might be the D (5 bases). The CDR3 contains 13 residues. Germline V gene data show CDR1 as SGHRS and CDR2 as YFSETQ. Deletions cut 2 bases from V and 2 bases from J, with 7 bases between. CDR3 sequence (DNA): TGCGCCAGCAGCTTCGGGGTTCAAGAGACCCAGTACTTC. This gives the protein CASSFGVQETQYF.

The chain has TRBV7-6 and TRBJ1-1, with no clear D. Per the germline V gene, CDR1 is SGHVS and CDR2 is FNYEAQ. This CDR3 region has 13 residues. Trimming pared 5 bases from V and 1 base from J, leaving 8 bases between. This CDR3 is CASSPQSNTEAFF. The CDR3 bases are TGTGCCAGCAGCCCACAGTCGAACACTGAAGCTTTCTTT.

The chain combines TRBV6-5 with TRBJ2-3; 7 nucleotides match TRBD2. V dropped 6 bases and J dropped 9; count of bases not matched to a gene: 12. CDR1 is MNHEY and CDR2 is SVGAGI in the germline V gene. The CDR3 runs 14 residues. The CDR3 protein is CASRESGVGRTQYF. As DNA, the CDR3 is TGTGCCAGCAGGGAGAGCGGGGTCGGCAGGACGCAGTATTTT.

V and J are TRBV11-2 and TRBJ1-5, with D maybe TRBD1 (6 bases). CDR3 length: 15 amino acids. V gave up 1 base and J gave up 2 bases, with 9 bases separating them. CDR1 and CDR2 (germline): SGHAT, FQNNGV. CDR3 coding DNA: TGTGCCAGCAGCTTAGGGGACAAAGGCAATCAGCCCCAGCATTTT. Translated, it gives CASSLGDKGNQPQHF.

The chain joins TRBV5-1 to TRBJ2-7, with 11 bases that match TRBD2. The V and J ends lost 8 bases and 5 bases, in that order; junction bases with no gene match: 24. Germline assignment: CDR1 SGHRS and CDR2 YFSETQ. The length of the CDR3 is 19 residues. The CDR3 protein is CARTGGATSGTFPVHEQYF. The CDR3 DNA follows: TGCGCCAGGACGGGGGGCGCGACTAGCGGGACGTTCCCCGTCCACGAGCAGTACTTC. The variable domain in full, with the rest retrieved from reference TRBV5-1 and TRBJ2-7, is KAGVTQTPRYLIKTRGQQVTLSCSPISGHRSVSWYQQTPGQGLQFLFEYFSETQRNKGNFPGRFSGRQFSNSRSEMNVSTLELGDSALYLCARTGGATSGTFPVHEQYFGPGTRLTVT.

The chain combines TRBV2 with TRBJ2-7; maybe TRBD1 (5 bases). Trimming shortened V by 3 bases and J by 3 bases, and 12 bases separated the two germline ends. CDR3 length: 14 residues. Looked up from germline, CDR1 is SNHLY and CDR2 is FYNNEI. The CDR3 reads CASSDQGIGYEQYF. The CDR3 coding sequence is TGTGCCAGCAGTGATCAGGGCATCGGCTACGAGCAGTACTTC.

The table lists this clone with a few counts. The V call is TRBV5-1, the J call TRBJ2-5, with TRBD1 as a possible D gene (5 bases). Germline V gene data show CDR1 as SGHRS and CDR2 as YFSETQ. The CDR3 is 13 amino acids. V gave up 0 bases and J gave up 2 bases, with 5 bases separating them. CDR3 coding DNA: TGCGCCAGCAGCTTGGGACAGCAAGAGACCCAGTACTTC. It translates to CASSLGQQETQYF. Supplemented by reference TRBV5-1 and TRBJ2-5, the full variable domain reads KAGVTQTPRYLIKTRGQQVTLSCSPISGHRSVSWYQQTPGQGLQFLFEYFSETQRNKGNFPGRFSGRQFSNSRSEMNVSTLELGDSALYLCASSLGQQETQYFGPGTRLLVL.

This clone appeared a single time. The chain links TRBV30 to TRBJ2-5, with D hard to call. Trimming left V 2 bases short and J 1 base short, with 8 bases between. This CDR3 is built from 13 residues. Germline values: CDR1 GTSNPN, CDR2 SVGIG (reference sequence). CDR3 DNA sequence: TGTGCCTGGAGTTTCCAGATCCAAGAGACCCAGTACTTC. Protein: CAWSFQIQETQYF.

This chain links TRBV5-4 with TRBJ2-3, with D possibly matching TRBD1 (6 bases). The CDR3 covers 16 residues. Germline V gene lookup returns CDR1 SGHNT and CDR2 YYREEE (reference sequence). V lost 4 bases, J lost 5 bases, and 20 bases lay in between. The CDR3 reads CASSLGGAGVGDTQYF. CDR3 in DNA: TGTGCCAGCAGCCTGGGTGGGGCAGGGGTGGGAGATACGCAGTATTTT.

In this sample, this clone turned up a few times. The rearrangement links TRBV19 to TRBJ2-5; tentatively, D is TRBD2 (6 bases). Germline V gene sequence: CDR1 LNHDA, CDR2 SQIVND (reference sequence). The CDR3 loop spans 11 amino acids. The V gene lost 8 bases and the J gene lost 5 bases, with 9 bases spanning the gap. The chain's CDR3 is CASGRGETQYF. Here the CDR3 DNA reads TGTGCCAGTGGCCGGGGGGAGACCCAGTACTTC.

This clone was seen a few times. V is TRBV28 and J is TRBJ1-2; no firm D call. The V and J ends lost 5 bases and 8 bases respectively, with 12 bases between them. Per germline, CDR1 MDHEN and CDR2 SYDVKM. This CDR3 comprises 12 residues. CDR3 region: CASSPLRRGYTF. CDR3 nucleotide sequence: TGTGCCAGCAGTCCCCTACGGAGGGGCTACACCTTC.

The chain couples TRBV4-2 to TRBJ1-6, with 8 nucleotides matching TRBD1. The V and J ends lost 4 bases and 7 bases, in that order; junction bases with no gene match: 6. This CDR3 is built from 15 residues. Germline values: CDR1 LGHNA, CDR2 YNFKEQ. CDR3 DNA sequence: TGTGCCAGCAGCCCCGGACAGGGAGGGAATTCACCCCTCCACTTT. Residues: CASSPGQGGNSPLHF.

This chain uses TRBV7-2 with TRBJ2-3; 10 bases are a match to TRBD2. Germline loops: CDR1 SGHTA, CDR2 FQGNSA. V was clipped by 4 bases and J by 2 bases; unmatched bases: 3. This CDR3 is built from 15 residues. Here the CDR3 reads CASSWTSGITDTQYF. The CDR3 coding sequence is TGTGCCAGCAGCTGGACTAGCGGAATCACAGATACGCAGTATTTT.

V gene TRBV4-2 combines with J gene TRBJ2-5; 8 nucleotides match TRBD2. The J segment lost 5 bases and the V segment lost 4 bases, leaving 15 bases of the junction unmatched. The germline V gene has CDR1 LGHNA and CDR2 YNFKEQ. This CDR3 has 17 amino acids. CDR3 amino acids: CASSPSRNGRAGETQYF. CDR3 DNA sequence: TGTGCCAGCAGCCCATCCCGGAACGGGAGGGCCGGGGAGACCCAGTACTTC.

This clone came up once. The chain employs TRBV10-3 and TRBJ1-2; TRBD1 agrees at 10 bases. The CDR3 totals 15 residues. The ends lost 6 bases at V and 4 bases at J; junction bases unmatched: 8. The germline V gene encodes CDR1 ENHRY and CDR2 SYGVKD. CDR3 sequence: CAISEPGQGSYGYTF. Here the CDR3 DNA reads TGTGCCATCAGCGAACCGGGACAGGGGAGCTATGGCTACACCTTC.

The chain recombines TRBV7-2 with TRBJ2-7; D not certain. Trimming removed 4 bases at V and 1 base at J, with 11 bases between. CDR1 and CDR2 from the germline V gene are SGHTA and FQGNSA. The length of the CDR3 is 14 residues. DNA for the CDR3: TGTGCCAGCAGCTCGTGGTCTAGTTCCTACGAGCAGTACTTC. This encodes CASSSWSSSYEQYF.

The chain carries TRBV7-9 and TRBJ1-4; a possible D gene is TRBD1 (5 bases). The V gene lost 1 base and the J gene lost 5 bases, with 8 bases spanning the gap. This CDR3 is 14 amino acids long. Germline CDR1 is SEHNR and CDR2 is FQNEAQ (reference sequence). The CDR3 region is CASSLEDTNEKLFF. The CDR3 coding sequence is TGTGCCAGCAGCTTAGAGGACACCAATGAAAAACTGTTTTTT.

V gene TRBV5-4 combines with J gene TRBJ2-6; 10 bases align to TRBD1. J lost 4 bases, V lost 4 bases, and 11 bases had no gene match. Germline V gene data show CDR1 as SGHNT and CDR2 as YYREEE (reference sequence). The CDR3 runs 18 residues. CDR3 sequence reads: CASSAAGQGLGGANVLTF. CDR3 DNA sequence: TGTGCCAGCAGCGCGGCGGGACAGGGGCTGGGAGGGGCCAACGTCCTGACTTTC.

This chain joins TRBV28 and TRBJ1-2, with a possible D match to TRBD1 (6 bases). Trimming pared 5 bases from V and 2 bases from J, leaving 12 bases between. The CDR3 runs to 14 residues. Germline assignment: CDR1 MDHEN and CDR2 SYDVKM. Written as DNA, the CDR3 is TGTGCCAGCAGTCCACCCCAGGGGAACTATGGCTACACCTTC. As protein: CASSPPQGNYGYTF.

The rearrangement links TRBV5-8 to TRBJ2-7; 7 bases map to TRBD1. The CDR3 runs to 15 residues. V was pared by 7 bases and J by 0 bases, with 10 bases of the junction left unmatched. CDR1 and CDR2 from the germline V gene are SGHTS and YDEGEE. The CDR3 bases are TGTGCCAGCGGCAATATCAGGGGGTCCTCCTACGAGCAGTACTTC. Amino acids: CASGNIRGSSYEQYF.

V gene TRBV25-1 combines with J gene TRBJ2-7; TRBD2 might be the D (5 bases). The CDR3 has 13 residues. V was shortened by 6 bases and J by 2 bases, with 11 bases between the two germline ends. CDR1 and CDR2 (germline): MGHDK, SYGVNS. The CDR3 is CASRDSKPYEQYF. In DNA, the CDR3 is TGTGCCAGCAGGGACTCTAAACCCTACGAGCAGTACTTC.

This chain links TRBV5-1 with TRBJ2-2; D is unclear. The V gene's germline CDR1 is SGHRS and CDR2 YFSETQ. Trimming removed 4 bases at V and 3 bases at J, with 4 bases between. This CDR3 comprises 12 residues. The CDR3 is CASSLDTGELFF. The CDR3 DNA reads TGCGCCAGCAGCCTAGACACCGGGGAGCTGTTTTTT.

V gene TRBV15 combines with J gene TRBJ2-5; maybe TRBD2 (5 bases). Germline V gives CDR1 LNHNV, CDR2 YYDKDF (reference sequence). The ends were cut back, 6 bases at V and 1 base at J, with 18 bases in the middle. The CDR3 runs to 16 residues. The CDR3 DNA sequence: TGTGCCACCAGTCTCGGCCTTGGACTCCTCCAAGAGACCCAGTACTTC. Translation gives CATSLGLGLLQETQYF.

The rearrangement uses TRBV5-4 and TRBJ2-2, with 11 bases fitting TRBD1. Looked up from germline, CDR1 is SGHNT and CDR2 is YYREEE (reference sequence). V dropped 3 bases and J dropped 0; count of bases not matched to a gene: 1. This CDR3 comprises 16 residues. The CDR3 region has the DNA TGTGCCAGCAGCTGGGACAGGGGGACGAACACCGGGGAGCTGTTTTTT. Its protein product is CASSWDRGTNTGELFF.

J is TRBJ2-7 and V is TRBV10-3, with 7 bases aligning to TRBD1. CDR1 and CDR2 from the germline V gene are ENHRY and SYGVKD. The ends lost 6 bases at V and 0 bases at J; junction bases unmatched: 23. The CDR3 has 20 residues. CDR3: CAISQPRRDRPNYNSYEQYF. The CDR3, as DNA: TGTGCCATCAGCCAACCAAGAAGGGACAGACCAAACTACAACTCCTACGAGCAGTACTTC.

The J gene is TRBJ2-3, the V gene TRBV15; D may be TRBD1 (6 bases). CDR1 LNHNV and CDR2 YYDKDF come from the germline V gene (reference sequence). The CDR3 length is 14 residues. V was cut by 4 bases and J by 5 bases, with 13 bases left in between. DNA for the CDR3: TGTGCCACCAGCAAACAGGGATTTGGAGATACGCAGTATTTT. It yields the protein CATSKQGFGDTQYF.